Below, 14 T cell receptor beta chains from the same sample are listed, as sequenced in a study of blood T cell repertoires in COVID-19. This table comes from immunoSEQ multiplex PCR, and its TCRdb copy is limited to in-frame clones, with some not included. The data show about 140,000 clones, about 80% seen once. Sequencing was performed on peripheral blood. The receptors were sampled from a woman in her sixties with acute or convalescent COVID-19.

Written as DNA, the CDR3 is TGCGCCAGCAGCCCAGCGAGGGGAGGGTGGGAGACCCAGTACTTC. As protein: CASSPARGGWETQYF. This chain connects TRBV4-3 to TRBJ2-5, with 7 bases aligning to TRBD2. V lost 4 bases, J lost 5 bases, and 10 bases stayed unmatched. Germline assignment: CDR1 LGHNA and CDR2 YSLEER. The CDR3 is 15 amino acids.

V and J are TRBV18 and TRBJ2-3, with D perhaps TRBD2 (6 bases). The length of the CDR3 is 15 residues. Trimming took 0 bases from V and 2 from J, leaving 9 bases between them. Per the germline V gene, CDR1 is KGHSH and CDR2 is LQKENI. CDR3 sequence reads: CASSPPGLLTDTQYF. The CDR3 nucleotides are TGTGCCAGCTCACCACCTGGACTACTCACAGATACGCAGTATTTT.

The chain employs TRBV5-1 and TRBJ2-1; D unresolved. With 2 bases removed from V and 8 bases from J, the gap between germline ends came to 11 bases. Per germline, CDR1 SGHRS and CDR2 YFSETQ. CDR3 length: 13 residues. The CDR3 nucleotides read TGCGCCAGCAGCTTTCGACCCGAGGATGAGCAGTTCTTC. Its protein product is CASSFRPEDEQFF.

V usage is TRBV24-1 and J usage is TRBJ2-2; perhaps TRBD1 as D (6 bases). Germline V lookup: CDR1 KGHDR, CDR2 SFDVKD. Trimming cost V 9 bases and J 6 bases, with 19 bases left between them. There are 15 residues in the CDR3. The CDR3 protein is CATSDLGGSPGELFF. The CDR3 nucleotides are TGTGCCACCTCGGACCTTGGGGGCTCGCCCGGGGAGCTGTTTTTT.

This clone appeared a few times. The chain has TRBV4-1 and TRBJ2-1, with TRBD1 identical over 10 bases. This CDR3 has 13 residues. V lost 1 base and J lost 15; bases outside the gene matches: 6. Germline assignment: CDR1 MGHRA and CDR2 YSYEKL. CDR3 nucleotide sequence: TGCGCCAGCAGCCAAGCCTTAGGACAGGGGGTGTTCTTC. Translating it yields CASSQALGQGVFF.

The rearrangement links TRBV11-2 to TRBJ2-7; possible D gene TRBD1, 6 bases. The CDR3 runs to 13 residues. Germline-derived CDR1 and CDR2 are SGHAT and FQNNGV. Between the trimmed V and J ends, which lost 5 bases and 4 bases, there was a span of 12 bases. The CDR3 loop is CASSRMTGYEQYF. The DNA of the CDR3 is TGTGCCAGCAGCAGGATGACAGGTTACGAGCAGTACTTC.

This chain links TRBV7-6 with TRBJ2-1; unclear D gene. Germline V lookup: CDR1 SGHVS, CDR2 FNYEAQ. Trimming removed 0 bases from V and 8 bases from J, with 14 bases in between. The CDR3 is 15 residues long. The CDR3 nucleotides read TGTGCCAGCAGCTTAGCGAGTAGGTGGGCCCATGAGCAGTTCTTC. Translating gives CASSLASRWAHEQFF.

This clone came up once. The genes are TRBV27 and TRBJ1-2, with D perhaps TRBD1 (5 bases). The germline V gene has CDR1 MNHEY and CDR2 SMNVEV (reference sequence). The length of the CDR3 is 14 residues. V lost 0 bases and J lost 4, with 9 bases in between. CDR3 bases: TGTGCCAGCAGTTTATCGTGGACAACCTATGGCTACACCTTC. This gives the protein CASSLSWTTYGYTF.

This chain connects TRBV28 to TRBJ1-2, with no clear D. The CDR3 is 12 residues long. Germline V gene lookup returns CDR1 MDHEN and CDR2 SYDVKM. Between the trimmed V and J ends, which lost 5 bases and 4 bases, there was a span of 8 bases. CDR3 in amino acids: CASSPLSYGYTF. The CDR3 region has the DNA TGTGCCAGCAGTCCCCTAAGCTATGGCTACACCTTC.

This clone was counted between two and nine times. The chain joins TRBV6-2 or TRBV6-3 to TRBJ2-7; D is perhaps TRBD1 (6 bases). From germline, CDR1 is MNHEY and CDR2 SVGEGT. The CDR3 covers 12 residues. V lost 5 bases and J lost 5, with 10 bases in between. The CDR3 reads CASSAGTNEQYF. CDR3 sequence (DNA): TGTGCCAGCAGTGCCGGGACAAACGAGCAGTACTTC.

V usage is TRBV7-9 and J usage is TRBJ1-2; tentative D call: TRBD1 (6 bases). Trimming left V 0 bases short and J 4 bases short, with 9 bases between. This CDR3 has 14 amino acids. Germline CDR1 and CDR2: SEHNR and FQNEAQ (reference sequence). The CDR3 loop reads CASSLADRVYGYTF. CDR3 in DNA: TGTGCCAGCAGCTTAGCGGACAGAGTCTATGGCTACACCTTC.

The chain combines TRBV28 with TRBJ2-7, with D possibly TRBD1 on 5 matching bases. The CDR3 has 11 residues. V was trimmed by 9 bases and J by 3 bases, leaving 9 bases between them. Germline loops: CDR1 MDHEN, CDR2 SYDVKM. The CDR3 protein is CASSQGYEQYF. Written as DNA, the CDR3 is TGTGCCAGTTCGCAGGGCTACGAGCAGTACTTC.

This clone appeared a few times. As DNA, the CDR3 is TGTGCCAGCTCACCGTCCGGGAGCTCTGGAAACACCATATATTTT. Translating it yields CASSPSGSSGNTIYF. The V and J genes are TRBV18 and TRBJ1-3; D unclear. CDR3 length: 15 residues. Per the germline V gene, CDR1 is KGHSH and CDR2 is LQKENI. Trimming pared 3 bases from V and 0 bases from J, leaving 9 bases between.

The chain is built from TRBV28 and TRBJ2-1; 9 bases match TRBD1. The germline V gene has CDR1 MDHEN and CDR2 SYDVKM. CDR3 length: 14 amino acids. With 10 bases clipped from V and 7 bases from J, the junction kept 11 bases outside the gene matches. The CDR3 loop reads CATRGGQGGNEQFF. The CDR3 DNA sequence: TGTGCCACCAGGGGGGGACAGGGAGGAAATGAGCAGTTCTTC.